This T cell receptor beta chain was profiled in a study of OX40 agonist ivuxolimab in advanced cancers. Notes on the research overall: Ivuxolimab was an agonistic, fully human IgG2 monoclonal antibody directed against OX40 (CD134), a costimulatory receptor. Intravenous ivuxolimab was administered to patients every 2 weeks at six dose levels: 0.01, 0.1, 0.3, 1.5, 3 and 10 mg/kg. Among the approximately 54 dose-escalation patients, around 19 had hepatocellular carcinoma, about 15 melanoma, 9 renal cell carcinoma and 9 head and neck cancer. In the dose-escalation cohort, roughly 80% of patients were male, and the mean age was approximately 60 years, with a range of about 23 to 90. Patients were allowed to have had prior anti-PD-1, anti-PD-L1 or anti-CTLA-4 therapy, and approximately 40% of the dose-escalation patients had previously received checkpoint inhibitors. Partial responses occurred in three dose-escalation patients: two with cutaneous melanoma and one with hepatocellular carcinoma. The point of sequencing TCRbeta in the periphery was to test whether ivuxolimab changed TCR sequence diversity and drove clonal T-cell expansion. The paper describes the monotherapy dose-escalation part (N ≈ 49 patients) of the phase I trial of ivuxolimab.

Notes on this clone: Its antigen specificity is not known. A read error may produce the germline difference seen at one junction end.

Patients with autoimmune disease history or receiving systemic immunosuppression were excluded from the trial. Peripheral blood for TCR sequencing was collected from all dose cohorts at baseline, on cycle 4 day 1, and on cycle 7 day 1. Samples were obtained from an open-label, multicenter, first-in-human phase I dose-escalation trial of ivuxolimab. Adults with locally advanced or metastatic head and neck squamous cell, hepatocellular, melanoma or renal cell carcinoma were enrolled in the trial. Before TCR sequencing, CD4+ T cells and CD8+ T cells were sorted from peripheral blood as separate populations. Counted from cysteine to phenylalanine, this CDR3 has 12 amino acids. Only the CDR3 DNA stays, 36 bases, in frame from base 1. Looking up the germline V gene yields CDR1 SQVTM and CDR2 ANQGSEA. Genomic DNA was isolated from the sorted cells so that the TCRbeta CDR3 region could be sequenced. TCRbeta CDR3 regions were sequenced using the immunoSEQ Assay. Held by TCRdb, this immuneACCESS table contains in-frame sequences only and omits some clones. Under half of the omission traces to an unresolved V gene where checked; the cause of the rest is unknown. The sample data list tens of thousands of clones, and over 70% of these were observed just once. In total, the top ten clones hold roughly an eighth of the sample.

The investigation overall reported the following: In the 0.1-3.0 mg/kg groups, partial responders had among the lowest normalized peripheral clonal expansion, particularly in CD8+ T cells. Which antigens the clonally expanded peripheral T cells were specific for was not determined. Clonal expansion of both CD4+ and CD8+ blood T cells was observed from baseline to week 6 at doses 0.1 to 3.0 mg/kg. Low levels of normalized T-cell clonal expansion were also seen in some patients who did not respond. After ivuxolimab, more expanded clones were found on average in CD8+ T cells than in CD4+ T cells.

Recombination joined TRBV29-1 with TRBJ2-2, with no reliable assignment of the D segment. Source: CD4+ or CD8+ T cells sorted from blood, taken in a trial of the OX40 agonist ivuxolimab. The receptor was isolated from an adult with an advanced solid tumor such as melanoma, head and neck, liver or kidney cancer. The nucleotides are TGCAGCGTTGGAGAGAACGCCGGGGAGCTGTTTTTT. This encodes CSVGENAGELFF.